This T cell receptor (beta chain) is from a study of CD8 T cells in ankylosing spondylitis. Whole-study results and caveats: Several highly homologous variants made up a TCR beta motif, and this motif appeared characteristic of ankylosing spondylitis blood.

On this clonotype: Its antigen is currently unknown.

TCRdb redid the calling of the 5' RACE reads with MiXCR, one entry per CDR3 protein. The table lists fewer than 750,000 distinct CDR3 sequences, under 20% of them singletons. Germline V gives CDR1 DFQATT, CDR2 SNEGSKA (reference sequence). The CDR3 is 13 residues long. V lost 6 bases and J lost 8; bases outside the gene matches: 11. V usage is TRBV20-1 and J usage is TRBJ2-3, with 7 nucleotides matching TRBD2. Sequenced sample: blood, either unsorted or a sorted T cell fraction (not recorded which). The TCR sequence derives from a male donor with ankylosing spondylitis. In DNA, the CDR3 is TGCAGTGCCCCTTGGCTAGCGGATGCTACGCAGTATTTT. It encodes CSAPWLADATQYF.